This TCR beta chain was identified in a study of graft-versus-host responses after intestinal transplantation. The overall study: Multivisceral, liver-intestinal, or isolated intestinal transplants were performed in recipients. After anti-thymocyte globulin induction, recipients took tacrolimus and steroids for 3 to 4 years. Study-level results: Graft-versus-host to host-versus-graft clonal ratios in allografts were high in patients with graft-donor T cell macrochimerism. Recipient marrow harbored GvH clones, some of which surfaced first in ileum or blood.

The V gene end was trimmed by 5 bases and the J gene end by 0 bases; junction bases not matched to a gene: 7. CDR1 LNHDA and CDR2 SQIVND come from the germline V gene (reference sequence). This CDR3 comprises 17 residues. The protocol was immunoSEQ multiplex PCR, while the TCRdb copy is restricted to in-frame clones and leaves out a portion. This sample has about 8,300 clones, with approximately 90% found just once. Details on this clone: Antigen unknown.

Sequencing was performed on PBMCs, taken around 30 days after intestinal transplant. The V gene is TRBV19, the J gene TRBJ2-6, with 7 bases matching TRBD1. This TCR came from a human patient who received an intestinal transplant, so some T cells may come from the graft donor. The CDR3 DNA reads TGTGCCAGTAGTGCGCGGACAGGCTCCTCTGGGGCCAACGTCCTGACTTTC. Protein sequence: CASSARTGSSGANVLTF.